The TCR beta chain described here comes from a study of blood T cells in healthy people across ages. Across the study: There was about one barcoded beta molecule captured by template switching per two T cells.

Sample donors were healthy Caucasian individuals that came from Russia, aged roughly 6 to 100. Alongside a J-beta primer mix, a sample-barcoded 5' primer served in a second PCR lasting about 7 to 11 cycles. Carrying 12 random nucleotides, a template-switch adaptor labeled each individual cDNA molecule. TCRdb recomputed calls from the 5' RACE reads with MiXCR, one row per CDR3 protein. The sample lists hundreds of thousands of distinct CDR3 sequences; about 62% were seen once. The ends were cut back, 1 base at V and 2 bases at J, with 0 bases in the middle. The CDR3 runs to 13 residues. CDR1 SGHDN and CDR2 FVKESK come from the germline V gene. The table lists this clonotype with a few counts. Its antigen is undetermined. General study results and limits: Higher diversity and more naive CD4+ cells were features of long-lived donors, compared to aged donors.

This receptor was obtained from a man aged 25-45 years in good health. What was sequenced was blood. The V call is TRBV14, the J call TRBJ2-6; D is ambiguous. Here the CDR3 DNA reads TGTGCCAGCAGCCAAGCTGGGGCCAACGTCCTGACTTTC. It yields the protein CASSQAGANVLTF.